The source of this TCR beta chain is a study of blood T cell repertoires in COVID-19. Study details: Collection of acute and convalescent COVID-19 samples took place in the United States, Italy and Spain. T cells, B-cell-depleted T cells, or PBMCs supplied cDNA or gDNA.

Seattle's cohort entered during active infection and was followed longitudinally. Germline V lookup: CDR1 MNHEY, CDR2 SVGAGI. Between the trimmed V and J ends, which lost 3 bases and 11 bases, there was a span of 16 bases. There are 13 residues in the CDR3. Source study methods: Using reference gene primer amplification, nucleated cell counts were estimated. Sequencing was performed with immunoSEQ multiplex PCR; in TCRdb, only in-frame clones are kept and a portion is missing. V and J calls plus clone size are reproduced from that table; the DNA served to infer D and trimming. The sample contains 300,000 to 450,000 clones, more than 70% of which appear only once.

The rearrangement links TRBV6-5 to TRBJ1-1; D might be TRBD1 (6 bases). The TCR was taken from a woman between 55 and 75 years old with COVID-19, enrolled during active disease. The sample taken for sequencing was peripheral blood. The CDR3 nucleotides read TGTGCCAGCAGTTATCTGGGACCGGGGGGCGCTTTCTTT. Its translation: CASSYLGPGGAFF.